These T cell receptor beta chains were read from a single sample in a study of cytomegalovirus exposure and HLA in healthy donors. Repertoires were generated with immunoSEQ multiplex PCR, while TCRdb's copy carries only in-frame clones and drops some. The data show around 150,000 clones, with about 74% seen just once and under 2.5% held by the top ten. Sequencing was carried out using PBMCs. The receptors derive from a man aged 25-45 years in good health and CMV-seronegative. The CDR3 runs from the conserved cysteine through the conserved F or W. The D gene is left open where the match is weak. Some rows have no size entry. The others give once, few or many, or a class for an expanded clone.

NA | TRBD2 | TRBJ2-1 | TRBV29-1 | CSVEAGLAATYNEQFF | TGCAGCGTTGAGGCTGGACTAGCGGCAACCTACAATGAGCAGTTCTTC
NA | TRBD2 | TRBJ2-1 | TRBV5-8 | CASSSLAGALNEQFF | TGTGCCAGCAGCTCCTTAGCGGGAGCCCTCAATGAGCAGTTCTTC
NA | NA | TRBJ2-1 | TRBV7-2 | CASSLGRPQGNEQFF | TGTGCCAGCAGCTTAGGGAGACCACAGGGCAATGAGCAGTTCTTC
NA | NA | TRBJ2-5 | TRBV28 | CASTGQDQETQYF | TGTGCCAGCACAGGCCAAGACCAAGAGACCCAGTACTTC
NA | NA | TRBJ2-1 | TRBV12-5 | CASGLGLAGFQSSYNEQFF | TGTGCTAGTGGTTTGGGGCTCGCGGGGTTCCAGAGCTCCTACAATGAGCAGTTCTTC
few | NA | TRBJ2-2 | TRBV9 | CASSPRTETGELFF | TGTGCCAGCAGCCCCCGGACTGAGACCGGGGAGCTGTTTTTT
NA | NA | TRBJ1-3 | TRBV4-1 | CASSEDIGAGSTGNTIYF | TGCGCCAGCAGCGAAGATATTGGGGCAGGGTCCACTGGAAACACCATATATTTT
NA | NA | TRBJ1-2 | TRBV27 | CASSFTGDYGYTF | TGTGCCAGCAGTTTTACCGGGGACTATGGCTACACCTTC
once | TRBD1 | TRBJ1-2 | TRBV28 | CASSSRGRGYGYTF | TGTGCCAGCAGTTCCAGGGGGCGCGGCTATGGCTACACCTTC
once | NA | TRBJ2-3 | TRBV1 | CTSSPREVLAGVADTQYF | TGCACCAGCAGCCCCAGGGAAGTCCTAGCGGGAGTTGCAGATACGCAGTATTTT
NA | NA | TRBJ2-3 | TRBV6-1 | CASSVIRGSTDTQYF | TGTGCCAGCAGTGTTATTCGGGGGAGCACAGATACGCAGTATTTT
NA | NA | TRBJ2-3 | TRBV7-3 | CASSFGTRRPDTQYF | TGTGCCAGCAGCTTTGGTACTCGCCGCCCAGATACGCAGTATTTT
few | TRBD1 | TRBJ2-7 | TRBV5-1 | CASSWDRVYEQYF | TGCGCCAGCAGCTGGGACAGAGTCTACGAGCAGTACTTC
NA | NA | TRBJ2-3 | TRBV10-3 | CAISEAQVFFGTDTQYF | TGTGCCATCAGTGAGGCCCAGGTATTTTTCGGCACAGATACGCAGTATTTT
NA | TRBD2 | TRBJ2-1 | TRBV19 | CASSIGHSGLAGGPYNEQFF | TGTGCCAGTAGTATCGGGCACTCGGGACTAGCGGGAGGGCCCTACAATGAGCAGTTCTTC
NA | TRBD2 | TRBJ2-7 | TRBV30 | CAWTAGGIPEQYF | TGTGCCTGGACAGCGGGGGGGATTCCCGAGCAGTACTTC
NA | NA | TRBJ2-2 | TRBV19 | CASRASRLVRTGELFF | TGTGCCAGTAGAGCGAGTAGGCTAGTGAGAACCGGGGAGCTGTTTTTT
few | NA | TRBJ2-1 | TRBV5-4 | CATRPGFDNEQFF | TGTGCCACGCGACCGGGGTTTGACAATGAGCAGTTCTTC
few | NA | TRBJ1-1 | TRBV5-1 | CASSLGGGRAFF | TGCGCCAGCAGCTTGGGGGGTGGGAGAGCTTTCTTT
NA | TRBD1 | TRBJ1-2 | TRBV5-1 | CASSLAQGGAAYGYTF | TGCGCCAGCAGCTTAGCACAGGGGGGCGCAGCCTATGGCTACACCTTC
NA | NA | TRBJ2-7 | TRBV21-1 | CASSKFGAVPLCEYF | TGTGCCAGCAGCAAATTCGGAGCGGTACCGTTGTGTGAGTACTTC
many | NA | TRBJ2-3 | TRBV5-1 | CASSLDGGADTQYF | TGCGCCAGCAGCTTGGACGGGGGAGCAGATACGCAGTATTTT
NA | NA | TRBJ1-3 | TRBV30 | CAWIFGVNSGNTIYF | TGTGCCTGGATCTTCGGAGTGAACTCTGGAAACACCATATATTTT
few | NA | TRBJ2-1 | TRBV6-5 | CASSYSGAEQFF | TGTGCCAGCAGTTACTCGGGGGCAGAGCAGTTCTTC
NA | TRBD1 | TRBJ1-5 | TRBV4-1 | CASSQAPGQGAGNQPQHF | TGCGCCAGCAGCCAAGCTCCGGGACAGGGGGCGGGCAATCAGCCCCAGCATTTT
NA | NA | TRBJ1-5 | TRBV5-4 | CASSLDGRGQPQHF | TGTGCCAGCAGCTTGGATGGCAGGGGTCAGCCCCAGCATTTT
NA | TRBD1 | TRBJ2-7 | TRBV7-9 | CASSKGQGYPYEQYF | TGTGCCAGCAGCAAAGGACAGGGTTACCCCTACGAGCAGTACTTC
NA | NA | TRBJ2-7 | TRBV5-1 | CASSLAGGLGNEQYF | TGCGCCAGCAGCTTGGCCGGCGGCCTCGGGAACGAGCAGTACTTC
NA | TRBD1 | TRBJ2-5 | TRBV4-1 | CASSQGDRVDGETQYF | TGCGCCAGCAGCCAAGGTGACAGGGTGGATGGAGAGACCCAGTACTTC
NA | NA | TRBJ2-5 | TRBV6-5 | CASRLGRRLQETQYF | TGTGCCAGCAGGTTAGGGAGACGGTTACAAGAGACCCAGTACTTC
NA | TRBD2 | TRBJ2-3 | TRBV9 | CASSVGITSGRVTDTQYF | TGTGCCAGCAGCGTAGGGATCACTAGCGGGAGGGTCACAGATACGCAGTATTTT
once | NA | TRBJ1-2 | TRBV4-1 | CASSQDQFPGDGYTF | TGCGCCAGCAGCCAAGATCAGTTTCCAGGGGATGGCTACACCTTC
once | NA | TRBJ2-7 | TRBV7-9 | CASSRSTGSYEQYF | TGTGCCAGCAGCCGATCGACGGGATCCTACGAGCAGTACTTC
once | NA | TRBJ1-1 | TRBV30 | CAWLGLRNTEAFF | TGTGCCTGGCTCGGACTCCGGAACACTGAAGCTTTCTTT
NA | TRBD2 | TRBJ2-2 | TRBV19 | CASKREENTGELFF | TGTGCCAGTAAGCGGGAGGAGAACACCGGGGAGCTGTTTTTT
NA | TRBD2 | TRBJ2-1 | TRBV6-6 | CASSYVGAGGGNEQFF | TGTGCCAGCAGTTACGTGGGGGCGGGAGGGGGAAATGAGCAGTTCTTC
NA | NA | TRBJ2-2 | TRBV30 | CAWSVPGELFF | TGTGCCTGGAGTGTTCCTGGGGAGCTGTTTTTT
NA | NA | TRBJ2-1 | TRBV7-6 | CASSSQAKPPSSYNEQFF | TGTGCCAGCAGCTCACAGGCAAAGCCCCCGAGCTCCTACAATGAGCAGTTCTTC
NA | TRBD1 | TRBJ2-5 | TRBV7-9 | CASSLTGGRETQYF | TGTGCCAGCAGCTTAACAGGGGGTCGAGAGACCCAGTACTTC
few | NA | TRBJ1-1 | TRBV7-8 | CASSLTTGIYTEAFF | TGTGCCAGCAGCTTGACCACAGGGATTTACACTGAAGCTTTCTTT
NA | TRBD1 | TRBJ2-5 | TRBV6-5 | CASGTGYQETQYF | TGTGCCAGCGGGACAGGGTACCAAGAGACCCAGTACTTC
NA | NA | TRBJ2-7 | TRBV6-5 | CASGASEGVYEQYF | TGTGCCAGCGGGGCTTCGGAAGGGGTATACGAGCAGTACTTC
NA | NA | TRBJ1-1 | TRBV10-3 | CAIRVGRDWNTEAFF | TGTGCCATCAGGGTTGGGAGGGATTGGAACACTGAAGCTTTCTTT
NA | NA | TRBJ2-7 | TRBV4-1 | CASSQDVQANYEQYF | TGCGCCAGCAGCCAAGATGTACAGGCGAACTACGAGCAGTACTTC
NA | NA | TRBJ1-2 | TRBV28 | CASSHQGGYTF | TGTGCCAGCAGTCATCAGGGGGGCTACACCTTC
NA | NA | TRBJ2-3 | TRBV20-1 | CSMPGADTQYF | TGCAGCATGCCGGGGGCAGATACGCAGTATTTT
NA | TRBD1 | TRBJ2-7 | TRBV7-9 | CASSSGTVLYEQYF | TGTGCCAGCAGCTCCGGGACAGTTCTCTACGAGCAGTACTTC
NA | TRBD2 | TRBJ2-4 | TRBV5-8 | CASRIAGENIQYF | TGTGCCAGCCGAATAGCGGGCGAAAACATTCAGTACTTC
NA | NA | TRBJ2-5 | TRBV5-1 | CASSSTGRSGETQYF | TGCGCCAGCAGCTCGACAGGGAGGTCTGGGGAGACCCAGTACTTC
few | NA | TRBJ2-2 | TRBV2 | CASSEVQGNTGELFF | TGTGCCAGCAGTGAAGTGCAGGGGAACACCGGGGAGCTGTTTTTT
NA | NA | TRBJ2-7 | TRBV11-2 | CASSPTGGRTYEQYF | TGTGCCAGCAGCCCGACGGGTGGCAGAACCTACGAGCAGTACTTC
NA | TRBD2 | TRBJ2-7 | TRBV4-1 | CASTPLAGAYEQYF | TGCGCCAGCACCCCACTAGCGGGAGCCTACGAGCAGTACTTC
NA | TRBD1 | TRBJ1-5 | TRBV2 | CASSTSGQRVQPQHF | TGTGCCAGCAGTACCTCGGGACAGCGGGTTCAGCCCCAGCATTTT
NA | NA | TRBJ2-3 | TRBV10-3 | CAISDPQATDTQYF | TGTGCCATCAGTGACCCCCAAGCGACAGATACGCAGTATTTT
NA | TRBD1 | TRBJ2-2 | TRBV5-1 | CASSLYGQGANGELFF | TGCGCCAGCAGCTTGTACGGACAGGGGGCGAACGGGGAGCTGTTTTTT
NA | NA | TRBJ2-3 | TRBV7-9 | CASSPRQGTDTQYF | TGTGCCAGCAGCCCCCGGCAGGGCACAGATACGCAGTATTTT
NA | NA | TRBJ2-3 | TRBV27 | CASSPILQDTQYF | TGTGCCAGCAGTCCTATACTTCAAGATACGCAGTATTTT
NA | TRBD1 | TRBJ2-4 | TRBV7-9 | CASSLTGGAKNIQYF | TGTGCCAGCAGCTTGACAGGGGGTGCCAAAAACATTCAGTACTTC
few | TRBD1 | TRBJ1-2 | TRBV27 | CASSLQTGGYYGYTF | TGTGCCAGCAGTTTACAAACAGGGGGTTACTATGGCTACACCTTC